The 12 T cell receptor beta chains listed next were all sequenced from one sample in a study of blood T cells in healthy people across ages. For the second PCR, which ran for roughly 6 to 12 cycles, a sample-barcoded 5' primer and a J-beta primer mix were used. TCRdb fed the 5' RACE reads into MiXCR, producing one record per CDR3 protein. Of about 640,000 distinct CDR3 sequences in the sample, around three fifths were seen once. Material for sequencing was blood. All receptors come from a man in his 60s in good health.

The chain joins TRBV5-1 to TRBJ2-4; D remains unclear. The J call is in doubt because the DNA end fits TRBJ2-7 better. This CDR3 is built from 14 residues. Germline values: CDR1 SGHRS, CDR2 YFSETQ. Here the CDR3 DNA reads TGCGCCAGCAGCTTTTTGGGGAATTCCTACGAGCAGTACTTC. Its translation is CASSFLGNSYEQYF.

The rearrangement joins TRBV29-1 to TRBJ2-7, with D maybe TRBD1 (5 bases). CDR3 length equals 14 residues. V lost 6 bases and J lost 0, with 15 bases in between. CDR1 and CDR2 (germline): SQVTM, ANQGSEA. The CDR3 loop reads CSVGADTSSYEQYF. Here the CDR3 DNA reads TGCAGCGTAGGGGCGGATACGAGCTCCTACGAGCAGTACTTC.

This clonotype has just a few counts. CDR3 residues: CASRQGGQETQYF. In DNA, the CDR3 is TGTGCCAGCAGGCAGGGGGGGCAAGAGACCCAGTACTTC. The V and J genes are TRBV28 and TRBJ2-5; D may be TRBD1 or TRBD2 (7 bases each). Germline loops: CDR1 MDHEN, CDR2 SYDVKM. CDR3 length equals 13 residues. Trimming removed 6 bases at V and 2 bases at J, with 10 bases between.

This clonotype has a handful of counts. V and J are TRBV12-3 or TRBV12-4 and TRBJ2-1; 10 bases are shared with TRBD1. Trimming at V came to 7 bases and at J to 9 bases, leaving 12 bases not matched to a gene. The CDR3 is made up of 15 amino acids. DNA for the CDR3: TGTGCCAGCACTCCCGGGACAGGGGTGTGGGGTGAGCAGTTCTTC. Its protein product is CASTPGTGVWGEQFF.

This clonotype was seen a single time. The V call is TRBV27, the J call TRBJ2-7, with 9 bases matching TRBD1. CDR3 length: 15 amino acids. Germline V gene data show CDR1 as MNHEY and CDR2 as SMNVEV (reference sequence). The V gene end was trimmed by 6 bases and the J gene end by 0 bases; junction bases not matched to a gene: 6. In DNA form, the CDR3 reads TGTGCCAGCAGAAGGACAGGGGTGGGCTCCTACGAGCAGTACTTC. As protein: CASRRTGVGSYEQYF.

V usage is TRBV10-3 and J usage is TRBJ2-1; a possible D gene is TRBD2 (7 bases). The CDR3 totals 13 residues. V was pared by 6 bases and J by 8 bases, with 14 bases between. Germline-derived CDR1 and CDR2 are ENHRY and SYGVKD. CDR3 region: CAIRTGGHDEQFF. DNA of the CDR3: TGTGCCATCAGGACCGGGGGGCACGATGAGCAGTTCTTC.

This clonotype was picked up one time. V usage is TRBV6-5 and J usage is TRBJ1-2, with 11 bases fitting TRBD1. V was pared by 8 bases and J by 8 bases, with 7 bases of the junction left unmatched. The CDR3 covers 13 residues. Germline CDR1 reads MNHEY; CDR2 reads SVGAGI. The CDR3 bases are TGTGCCAGCCTAAGGGGACAGGGGGACGGCTACACCTTC. Protein sequence: CASLRGQGDGYTF.

The chain uses TRBV18 and TRBJ2-2; D remains unclear. The V end was cut by 3 bases, the J end by 7 bases, with 6 bases between. The germline V gene encodes CDR1 KGHSH and CDR2 LQKENI. The CDR3 contains 12 residues. The CDR3 spells CASSPTNGELFF. In DNA, the CDR3 is TGTGCCAGCTCACCGACAAACGGGGAGCTGTTTTTT.

The V and J genes are TRBV5-1 and TRBJ2-1; no reliable D call. This CDR3 has 16 residues. Trimming removed 5 bases at V and 0 bases at J, with 15 bases between. CDR1 and CDR2 (germline): SGHRS, YFSETQ. CDR3 nucleotides: TGCGCCAGCAGTCTAACAGTGGCCTACTCCTACAATGAGCAGTTCTTC. This gives the protein CASSLTVAYSYNEQFF.

The chain carries TRBV28 and TRBJ2-3; D is ambiguous. Germline V lookup: CDR1 MDHEN, CDR2 SYDVKM. V was cut by 3 bases and J by 4 bases, with 11 bases left in between. This CDR3 is 14 amino acids long. CDR3 region: CASSLEMGPDTQYF. In DNA, the CDR3 is TGTGCCAGCAGTTTGGAGATGGGCCCAGATACGCAGTATTTT.

This clonotype was counted a few times. The chain uses TRBV20-1 and TRBJ2-7; 12 bases fit TRBD2. The V gene's germline CDR1 is DFQATT and CDR2 SNEGSKA (reference sequence). There are 13 residues in the CDR3. Losses at the gene ends were 7 bases for V and 0 bases for J; bases not matched to a gene: 1. The CDR3 reads CSVLAGGSYEQYF. DNA for the CDR3: TGCAGTGTACTAGCGGGGGGCTCCTACGAGCAGTACTTC.

The rearrangement uses TRBV20-1 and TRBJ1-2; maybe TRBD1 (5 bases). CDR1 DFQATT and CDR2 SNEGSKA come from the germline V gene (reference sequence). The CDR3 totals 15 residues. Deletions cut 3 bases from V and 0 bases from J, with 14 bases between. The CDR3: CSASRAQGANYGYTF. CDR3 in DNA: TGCAGTGCTAGTCGGGCCCAGGGAGCTAACTATGGCTACACCTTC.